Each of the 7 T cell receptor beta chains below was sequenced from the same sample in a study of T-cell reconstitution after alpha-beta-depleted transplantation in children. Unique molecular identifiers tagged the TCRbeta library. One entry per CDR3 protein, called by TCRdb with MiXCR from the PCR reads. The sample has around 600,000 distinct CDR3 sequences; 20% to 25% are singletons. Material: PBMCs, mostly from graft donor cells, obtained 360 days after TCRalphabeta/CD19-depleted stem cell transplant. The receptors were sampled from a boy under two years old who had a stem cell transplant for acute myeloid leukemia, so the T cells may come from the graft donor.

This chain joins TRBV7-6 and TRBJ2-3; the D gene is possibly TRBD1 (5 bases). Looked up from germline, CDR1 is SGHVS and CDR2 is FNYEAQ. This CDR3 has 12 amino acids. Between the trimmed V and J ends, which lost 8 bases and 6 bases, there was a span of 12 bases. The DNA for the CDR3 is TGTGCCAGCCAGGGCATTGTGGATACGCAGTATTTT. This codes for CASQGIVDTQYF.

This clonotype occurred a few times. The chain is built from TRBV6-5 and TRBJ2-3, with a possible D match to TRBD1 (5 bases). This CDR3 comprises 13 residues. The germline gives CDR1 MNHEY, CDR2 SVGAGI. Trimming took off 5 bases at V and 6 bases at J, with 12 bases between the two ends. The CDR3 region has the DNA TGTGCCAGCAGTCAGGGTTTGGGGGATACGCAGTATTTT. Protein product: CASSQGLGDTQYF.

As DNA, the CDR3 is TGCGCCAGCAGCTTGTGGGGGGATTTCACAGATACGCAGTATTTT. Protein: CASSLWGDFTDTQYF. V gene TRBV5-1 combines with J gene TRBJ2-3, with D possibly matching TRBD2 (6 bases). Trimming pared 1 base from V and 2 bases from J, leaving 11 bases between. Germline values: CDR1 SGHRS, CDR2 YFSETQ. The CDR3 has 15 amino acids.

The CDR3 bases are TGTGCCAGCAGCGACCGTCCCAGAGGCTACACCTTC. Protein product: CASSDRPRGYTF. V and J are TRBV5-6 and TRBJ1-2; unclear D gene. This CDR3 spans 12 amino acids. V dropped 4 bases and J dropped 8 bases, with 12 bases sitting between them. Germline-derived CDR1 and CDR2 are SGHDT and YYEEEE.

Ten or more counts support this clonotype. The rearrangement uses TRBV20-1 and TRBJ2-7, with 11 bases that match TRBD1. Germline V gives CDR1 DFQATT, CDR2 SNEGSKA (reference sequence). After removal of 6 bases from V and 8 bases from J, the junction contained 18 bases not matched to a gene. There are 16 residues in the CDR3. This CDR3 reads CSALGPGTGGVSKQYV. CDR3 nucleotides: TGCAGTGCCTTAGGCCCAGGGACAGGGGGAGTTTCCAAGCAGTACGTC.

This clonotype has more than one count but fewer than ten. The V gene is TRBV6-6, the J gene TRBJ1-1; D gene ambiguous. This CDR3 has 12 amino acids. Germline V gene data show CDR1 as MNHNY and CDR2 as SVGAGI (reference sequence). V gave up 7 bases and J gave up 2 bases, with 8 bases separating them. The CDR3 nucleotides read TGTGCCAGCAACAGAATCAACACTGAAGCTTTCTTT. The encoded protein is CASNRINTEAFF.

This clonotype was seen only a few times. The rearrangement links TRBV29-1 to TRBJ2-1; no definite D call. Germline V gives CDR1 SQVTM, CDR2 ANQGSEA. CDR3 length equals 15 residues. The V end was cut by 0 bases, the J end by 5 bases, with 14 bases between. CDR3 nucleotide sequence: TGCAGCGTTGAAGATTGGCCTGGTAGGAACAATGAGCAGTTCTTC. This sequence encodes CSVEDWPGRNNEQFF.